This entry is about one TCR beta chain. Its antigen is still unknown. Germline V gene lookup returns CDR1 SQVTM and CDR2 ANQGSEA. The CDR3 length is 14 residues. The V and J ends lost 5 bases and 3 bases, in that order; junction bases with no gene match: 10. This specimen belongs to a study of response to subunit inactivated influenza vaccine. Study outcomes and limitations: Each seasonal flu vaccination may recruit only limited new T cells, authors suggested.

TCRdb reprocessed the RT-PCR reads with MiXCR, giving one entry per CDR3 protein. The table lists 450,000 to 550,000 distinct CDR3 sequences, around 25% of them singletons. The receptor was derived from a man in his fifties who received an inactivated influenza vaccine. This sample comprised CD4+ T cells sorted from PBMCs, obtained more than 4 days after vaccination. The chain couples TRBV29-1 to TRBJ2-7, with TRBD2 matching 7 bases. In nucleotides, the CDR3 is TGCAGCGTTTACTTCGGCGGGAGTCTCTACGAGCAGTACTTC. It translates to CSVYFGGSLYEQYF.